This TCR beta chain is drawn from a study of cytomegalovirus exposure and HLA in healthy donors. Use of 60 Vbeta and 13 Jbeta primers characterized the PCR. Repertoires were generated with immunoSEQ multiplex PCR, while TCRdb's copy carries only in-frame clones and drops some. The sample shows some 96,000 clones, 76% of them seen only once. General study results and limits: It is likely that the observed cluster of highly shared sequence variants was a sequencing artifact.

Germline lookup yields CDR1 SGHTA and CDR2 FQGTGA. Trimming took 1 base from V and 4 from J, leaving 10 bases between them. The CDR3 totals 15 residues. This clone occurred once. The antigen is undetermined. The sequencing input was PBMCs. The source of this sequence is a middle-aged man in good health and CMV-seronegative. The chain has TRBV7-3 and TRBJ2-2; D possibly corresponds to TRBD1 (6 bases). The CDR3 region is CASSLKQGGTGELFF. CDR3 bases: TGTGCCAGCAGCTTAAAACAGGGCGGCACCGGGGAGCTGTTTTTT.